A single sample gave rise to the 20 T cell receptor beta chains below, sequenced in a study of T cells after yellow fever vaccination. In TCRdb, the 5' RACE reads were re-called with MiXCR into one record per CDR3 protein. Altogether just under 600,000 distinct CDR3 sequences are present, roughly 14% being singletons, with the ten largest covering over 12%. This material consisted of PBMCs, taken on the day of the yellow fever booster vaccination. These receptors all stem from a man aged 25 to 40 who received the YFV17D yellow fever vaccine.

This clonotype came up a few times. The V and J genes are TRBV7-9 and TRBJ2-7; no clear D. V lost 1 base, J lost 6 bases, and 7 bases lay in between. The CDR3 covers 12 residues. Germline values: CDR1 SEHNR, CDR2 FQNEAQ (reference sequence). CDR3 coding DNA: TGTGCCAGCAGCTTAGTACCAGCCGAGCAGTACTTC. It translates to CASSLVPAEQYF.

This clonotype was observed a few times. This sequence joins TRBV7-2 and TRBJ2-7; 10 positions match TRBD2. With 6 bases clipped from V and 7 bases from J, the junction kept 6 bases outside the gene matches. Germline V gene lookup returns CDR1 SGHTA and CDR2 FQGNSA. This CDR3 has 13 residues. This chain's CDR3 is CASRLAGAGEQYF. The DNA of the CDR3 is TGTGCCAGCAGGCTAGCGGGAGCGGGGGAGCAGTACTTC.

This clonotype has more than one count but fewer than ten. The chain couples TRBV12-3 or TRBV12-4 to TRBJ2-3, with D perhaps being TRBD1 or TRBD2 (5 bases each). The CDR3 is 15 amino acids. V gave up 5 bases and J gave up 2 bases, with 14 bases separating them. The CDR3 sequence: CASSTGTETTDTQYF. The CDR3 coding sequence is TGTGCCAGCAGTACCGGGACGGAGACCACAGATACGCAGTATTTT.

This rearrangement joins TRBV5-1 to TRBJ2-1, with D maybe TRBD2 (5 bases). The CDR3 extends over 15 amino acids. Trimming left V 4 bases short and J 2 bases short, with 13 bases between. The germline V gene encodes CDR1 SGHRS and CDR2 YFSETQ. CDR3 protein: CASSHKAEAYNEQFF. The CDR3 DNA is TGCGCCAGCAGCCACAAAGCGGAGGCCTACAATGAGCAGTTCTTC.

In its sample, this clonotype was seen a few times. CDR3 nucleotides: TGTGCCAGCAGCTATTCGGGGGCGGGGAAAAATACGCAGTATTTT. Its translation is CASSYSGAGKNTQYF. The chain carries TRBV7-2 and TRBJ2-3; either TRBD1 or TRBD2 may fit D (6 bases each). Trimming removed 4 bases from V and 7 bases from J, with 18 bases in between. The CDR3 contains 15 residues. Germline lookup yields CDR1 SGHTA and CDR2 FQGNSA.

This clonotype has at least ten counts. The chain carries TRBV7-9 and TRBJ1-1, with a possible D match to TRBD1 (5 bases). Germline V gives CDR1 SEHNR, CDR2 FQNEAQ (reference sequence). The CDR3 extends over 15 amino acids. Trimming took off 1 base at V and 3 bases at J, with 12 bases between the two ends. The CDR3 sequence: CASSLVQGRDTEAFF. DNA of the CDR3: TGTGCCAGCAGCTTAGTCCAGGGAAGGGACACTGAAGCTTTCTTT.

This clonotype was observed a few times. The chain uses TRBV30 and TRBJ2-5; TRBD2 aligns across 14 bases. The germline V gene has CDR1 GTSNPN and CDR2 SVGIG (reference sequence). The CDR3 covers 16 residues. Trimming cost V 2 bases and J 5 bases; bases outside gene matches: 7. CDR3 protein: CAWSLTGTSGSETQYF. The CDR3 DNA reads TGTGCCTGGAGTCTCACCGGGACTAGCGGGAGCGAGACCCAGTACTTC.

The chain employs TRBV29-1 and TRBJ2-6, with D uncertain. The CDR3 runs 14 residues. Deletions cut 5 bases from V and 1 base from J, with 9 bases between. The germline CDR1 and CDR2 sequences are SQVTM and ANQGSEA. CDR3 nucleotide sequence: TGCAGCGTTCGTCTGGGGTCTGGGGCCAACGTCCTGACTTTC. It translates to CSVRLGSGANVLTF.

This clonotype appeared a few times. This chain joins TRBV11-2 and TRBJ2-7; 8 positions agree with TRBD1. The germline V gene encodes CDR1 SGHAT and CDR2 FQNNGV. There are 17 residues in the CDR3. The junction had 10 bases not matched to a gene; V was cut back by 0 bases and J by 3 bases. CDR3 nucleotides: TGTGCCAGCAGCTTAGATGCGACAGGGGTTCCCCACTACGAGCAGTACTTC. Encoded protein: CASSLDATGVPHYEQYF.

This clonotype came up a few times. V gene TRBV7-9 combines with J gene TRBJ1-2; no firm D call. CDR3 size: 14 residues. Germline V gives CDR1 SEHNR, CDR2 FQNEAQ (reference sequence). V lost 0 bases to trimming and J lost 0 bases, with 5 bases between them. CDR3 sequence: CASSLASANYGYTF. The CDR3, as DNA: TGTGCCAGCAGCTTAGCTTCCGCTAACTATGGCTACACCTTC.

This clonotype was counted between two and nine times. The rearrangement links TRBV12-3 or TRBV12-4 to TRBJ1-2, with 8 bases matching TRBD1. After removal of 5 bases from V and 0 bases from J, the junction contained 5 bases not matched to a gene. The CDR3 has 15 residues. CDR3 coding DNA: TGTGCCAGCAGTCCCGGGACAGGCTCTAACTATGGCTACACCTTC. Its translation: CASSPGTGSNYGYTF.

The chain uses TRBV6-5 and TRBJ2-5; weak D call: TRBD2 (5 bases). V shed 3 bases and J shed 5 bases, with 25 bases lying between them. Germline V gives CDR1 MNHEY, CDR2 SVGAGI. The CDR3 spans 18 residues. The DNA of the CDR3 is TGTGCCAGCAGTTATGCCCAAACCGGGGTATCGAAAAGGGAGACCCAGTACTTC. As protein: CASSYAQTGVSKRETQYF.

This clonotype has just a few counts. This sequence joins TRBV4-1 and TRBJ2-5, with unresolved D. Germline CDR1 and CDR2: MGHRA and YSYEKL. With 1 base removed from V and 5 bases from J, the gap between germline ends came to 8 bases. The CDR3 loop spans 13 amino acids. The CDR3 reads CASSQAEMETQYF. CDR3 DNA: TGCGCCAGCAGCCAAGCTGAAATGGAGACCCAGTACTTC.

This clonotype turned up a few times. The CDR3 bases are TGTGCCAGCAAGGAGGCAGATACGCAGTATTTT. It yields the protein CASKEADTQYF. V usage is TRBV12-3 or TRBV12-4 and J usage is TRBJ2-3; TRBD2 is a possible D gene (5 bases). The V and J ends lost 7 bases and 4 bases respectively, with 6 bases between them. The CDR3 sequence is 11 residues long.

There are a few counts of this clonotype. This rearrangement joins TRBV5-6 to TRBJ2-3, with a tentative D call TRBD1 (6 bases). CDR3 length: 17 amino acids. V was shortened by 2 bases and J by 4 bases, with 20 bases between the two germline ends. CDR1 and CDR2 (germline): SGHDT, YYEEEE. The CDR3 nucleotides read TGTGCCAGCAGCTTTTACCCCTCTGGCAGGGGAGCAGATACGCAGTATTTT. This codes for CASSFYPSGRGADTQYF.

In its sample, this clonotype was seen a few times. The chain employs TRBV27 and TRBJ1-2; a possible D gene is TRBD1 (5 bases). In germline, CDR1 is MNHEY, CDR2 SMNVEV (reference sequence). The V gene lost 3 bases and the J gene lost 5 bases, with 10 bases spanning the gap. CDR3 length: 13 residues. The CDR3 is CASSLGRAYGYTF. DNA of the CDR3: TGTGCCAGCAGTTTGGGCAGGGCTTATGGCTACACCTTC.

This clonotype was counted at least ten times. The chain combines TRBV5-4 with TRBJ2-1; 14 nucleotides match TRBD2. Germline CDR1 and CDR2: SGHNT and YYREEE (reference sequence). The CDR3 sequence is 16 residues long. V was pared by 3 bases and J by 8 bases, with 7 bases of the junction left unmatched. In DNA, the CDR3 is TGTGCCAGCAGCTGGGGGACTAGCGGGAGAGAACATGAGCAGTTCTTC. Protein: CASSWGTSGREHEQFF.

This clonotype was counted at least ten times. One junction end does not reproduce the germline sequence, and a read error may be involved. V and J are TRBV7-2 and TRBJ2-7; D perhaps matches TRBD1 (5 bases). The CDR3 contains 13 residues. Germline V gives CDR1 SGHTA, CDR2 FQGNSA. CDR3 bases: TGCGCCAGCAGCTTGGGCAGGGAATACGAGCAGTACTTC. The encoded protein is CASSLGREYEQYF. Full variable domain (remainder filled in from reference TRBV7-2 and TRBJ2-7): GAGVSQSPSNKVTEKGKDVELRCDPISGHTALYWYRQSLGQGLEFLIYFQGNSAPDKSGLPSDRFSAERTGGSVSTLTIQRTQQEDSAVYLCASSLGREYEQYFGPGTRLTVT.

This clonotype was found a few times. This chain uses TRBV29-1 with TRBJ2-6; D tentatively reads TRBD1 or TRBD2 (6 bases each). Deletions cut 4 bases from V and 4 bases from J, with 11 bases between. The CDR3 totals 14 residues. Germline CDR1 is SQVTM and CDR2 is ANQGSEA. CDR3 DNA sequence: TGCAGCGTTGCTGGGGGGCCCGGGGCCAACGTCCTGACTTTC. This encodes CSVAGGPGANVLTF.

This clonotype was observed a handful of times. CDR3 loop: CASSLAESGRLAEQYF. The DNA for the CDR3 is TGTGCCAGCAGCTTGGCCGAAAGCGGGAGACTGGCCGAGCAGTACTTC. The rearrangement uses TRBV5-5 and TRBJ2-7; 8 bases match TRBD2. With V trimmed by 0 bases and J by 6 bases, 11 bases remained unmatched. The CDR3 is 16 amino acids. Germline CDR1 SGHKS, CDR2 YYEKEE (reference sequence).